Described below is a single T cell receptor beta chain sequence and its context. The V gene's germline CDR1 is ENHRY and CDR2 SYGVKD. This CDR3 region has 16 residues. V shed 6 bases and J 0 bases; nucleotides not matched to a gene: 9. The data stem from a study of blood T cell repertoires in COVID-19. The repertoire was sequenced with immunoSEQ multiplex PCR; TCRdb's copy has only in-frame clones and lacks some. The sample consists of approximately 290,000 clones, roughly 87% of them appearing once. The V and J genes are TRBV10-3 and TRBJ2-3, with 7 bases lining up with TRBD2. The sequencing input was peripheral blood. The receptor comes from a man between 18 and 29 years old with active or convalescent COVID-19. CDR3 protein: CAISPGTTSSTDTQYF. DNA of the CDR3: TGTGCCATCAGCCCCGGGACTACCTCTAGCACAGATACGCAGTATTTT.